The 8 T cell receptor beta chains below all came from one sample that was sequenced in a study of response to subunit inactivated influenza vaccine listed by TCRdb under 2018. Library construction relied on RT-PCR. TCRdb names Illumina HiSeq 2500 as the instrument used. The raw public reads went through TCRdb reprocessing: fastp at Q25, MiXCR clone calling, in-frame beta chains kept. One record per CDR3 amino acid sequence lists the most common genes and DNA. Within this sample are around 580,000 distinct CDR3 sequences, with 14% of them counted one time only. The top ten clonotypes cover 11% of the sample. The source material was PBMCs from blood, sampled 11 to 12 days after vaccination. These receptors all come from a man in his forties or fifties who received an inactivated influenza vaccine. Donor details come from another sample of the same person, matched by shared clones.

This clonotype was detected only a few times. J is TRBJ2-5 and V is TRBV24-1; no reliable D call. CDR3 length: 15 residues. The germline CDR1 and CDR2 sequences are KGHDR and SFDVKD. Trimming stripped 3 bases from V and 0 bases from J, with 10 bases between. This CDR3 reads CATSDAPAHQETQYF. The CDR3 region has the DNA TGTGCCACCAGTGATGCTCCAGCCCACCAAGAGACCCAGTACTTC.

The rearrangement links TRBV7-9 to TRBJ2-7; 9 nucleotides line up with TRBD1. The V and J ends lost 4 bases and 2 bases, in that order; junction bases with no gene match: 9. CDR3 length: 16 amino acids. The germline V gene has CDR1 SEHNR and CDR2 FQNEAQ (reference sequence). In DNA form, the CDR3 reads TGTGCCAGCAGCTCAAAAACCGGGACAGGGCCCTACGAGCAGTACTTC. Protein product: CASSSKTGTGPYEQYF.

V and J are TRBV12-3 or TRBV12-4 and TRBJ1-2; 9 nucleotides line up with TRBD1. There are 15 residues in the CDR3. Trimming cost V 6 bases and J 4 bases; bases outside gene matches: 9. The CDR3 sequence is CASSRPGQGSYGYTF. CDR3 nucleotide sequence: TGTGCCAGCAGCCGTCCGGGACAGGGTTCCTATGGCTACACCTTC.

V and J are TRBV18 and TRBJ2-5, with 11 bases lining up with TRBD2. Trimming removed 2 bases from V and 2 bases from J; junction bases left unmatched: 7. The CDR3 loop spans 17 amino acids. Germline values: CDR1 KGHSH, CDR2 LQKENI. CDR3 protein: CASSPKLAGAIQETQYF. Here the CDR3 DNA reads TGTGCCAGCTCACCAAAACTAGCGGGGGCCATACAAGAGACCCAGTACTTC.

In this sample, this clonotype turned up a few times. This chain connects TRBV6-5 to TRBJ1-2; tentatively, D is TRBD1 (5 bases). The CDR3 contains 16 residues. With 4 bases removed from V and 4 bases from J, the gap between germline ends came to 19 bases. Germline V lookup: CDR1 MNHEY, CDR2 SVGAGI. The CDR3 loop is CASSSQMRDLSYGYTF. For the CDR3, the DNA is TGTGCCAGCAGTTCCCAGATGCGGGACCTTAGCTATGGCTACACCTTC.

This clonotype was counted between two and nine times. The chain combines TRBV28 with TRBJ2-5, with a weak D call TRBD1 (5 bases). V was clipped by 3 bases and J by 5 bases, with 13 bases between them. This CDR3 region has 14 residues. Germline CDR1 is MDHEN and CDR2 is SYDVKM. CDR3 DNA sequence: TGTGCCAGCAGTTTTACCTATTCAGGGGAGACCCAGTACTTC. Residues: CASSFTYSGETQYF.

This clonotype was found a few times. This chain links TRBV20-1 with TRBJ2-7, with 11 positions matching TRBD2. Germline CDR1 is DFQATT and CDR2 is SNEGSKA (reference sequence). There are 15 residues in the CDR3. V lost 3 bases and J lost 3; bases outside the gene matches: 7. The CDR3 sequence is CSASRGLAELYEQYF. The CDR3, as DNA: TGCAGTGCTAGTAGGGGACTAGCGGAGCTCTACGAGCAGTACTTC.

The CDR3 reads CASSQIAGYGYTF. In DNA, the CDR3 is TGTGCCAGCAGCCAAATCGCCGGGTATGGCTACACCTTC. The chain carries TRBV3-1 and TRBJ1-2; D unresolved. Deletions cut 2 bases from V and 5 bases from J, with 9 bases between. CDR1 is LGHDT, CDR2 YNNKEL, per germline (reference sequence). This CDR3 region has 13 residues. The whole variable domain, filled in from reference TRBV3-1 and TRBJ1-2, reads DTAVSQTPKYLVTQMGNDKSIKCEQNLGHDTMYWYKQDSKKFLKIMFSYNNKELIINETVPNRFSPKSPDKAHLNLHINSLELGDSAVYFCASSQIAGYGYTFGSGTRLTVV.